This TCR beta chain was captured by sequencing in a study of CD8 T cells in Susac syndrome. This clonotype was detected once. Its antigen is not identified. The V gene's germline CDR1 is DFQATT and CDR2 SNEGSKA (reference sequence). The ends lost 6 bases at V and 4 bases at J; junction bases unmatched: 20. There are 20 residues in the CDR3. About 0.45 to 1 ug RNA was reverse transcribed with random hexamers. Multiplex PCR with immunoSEQ amplified the TCR beta CDR3 across 54 Vbeta and 13 Jbeta. One entry per CDR3 protein, called by TCRdb with MiXCR from the immunoSEQ multiplex PCR reads. Here the sample spans roughly 200,000 distinct CDR3 sequences, about 95% being singletons. Study conclusions and caveats: The authors acknowledged that the study's TCR sequencing and HLA analysis involved relatively few individuals.

CD8+ and CD4+ T cells from blood underwent TCR beta sequencing. The TEMRA cells underwent FACS enrichment, while the CD8+ and CD4+ T cells underwent negative isolation. Material: CD4+ T cells from PBMCs. The origin of this receptor is a human donor in good health. The genes are TRBV20-1 and TRBJ2-5; 16 bases match TRBD2. DNA for the CDR3: TGCAGTGCCCGCCACCATGTCCCGGGACTAGCGGGAGGGGGAATAGAGACCCAGTACTTC. This codes for CSARHHVPGLAGGGIETQYF.